This TCR beta chain was observed in a study of blood T cells in healthy people across ages. Findings and caveats of the study: Both naive CD4+ cell counts and diversity were greater in long-lived donors than in aged donors.

Germline CDR1 is SGHVS and CDR2 is FNYEAQ. This CDR3 contains 16 residues. The V gene end was trimmed by 5 bases and the J gene end by 7 bases; junction bases not matched to a gene: 9. With respect to this clonotype: Antigen unknown.

With a J-beta primer mix and a sample-barcoded 5' primer, a second PCR ran about 6 to 11 cycles. MiXCR was run by TCRdb on the 5' RACE reads, yielding one entry per CDR3 protein. The sample lists roughly 700,000 distinct CDR3 sequences, roughly 49% seen once, with 30% to 35% in the top ten. This sequence was found in a woman aged 60 to 75 in good health. Material: blood. This rearrangement joins TRBV7-6 to TRBJ2-1; TRBD1 aligns across 12 bases. The DNA of the CDR3 is TGTGCCAGCAGCCCGGGGACAGGGGGCGCGAGGAATGAGCAGTTCTTC. It is translated as CASSPGTGGARNEQFF.